The T cell receptor (beta chain) described here comes from a study of response to subunit inactivated influenza vaccine. The study, taken as a whole, reports: The authors proposed limited new T cell recruitment per seasonal influenza vaccination.

This clonotype has more than one count but fewer than ten. Its antigen remains unidentified. TCRdb reprocessed the RT-PCR reads with MiXCR, giving one entry per CDR3 protein. Among under 800,000 distinct CDR3 sequences listed, approximately 15% were seen once. The CDR3 sequence is 14 residues long. Germline CDR1 is DFQATT and CDR2 is SNEGSKA (reference sequence). Trimming took 3 bases from V and 4 from J, leaving 15 bases between them. The input for sequencing was PBMCs from blood, taken 14 days before vaccination. This TCR derives from a man aged 50 to 59 who received an inactivated influenza vaccine. The genes are TRBV20-1 and TRBJ2-5; unclear D gene. CDR3 sequence: CSASSYVGRETQYF. CDR3 DNA sequence: TGCAGTGCTAGTAGTTATGTGGGTCGAGAGACCCAGTACTTC.